These T cell receptor beta chains were read from a single sample in a study of shared clonotypes between healthy human individuals. Sequenced by immunoSEQ multiplex PCR; TCRdb stores in-frame clones only, minus some. The sample lists just over 2,000,000 clones; 90% to 95% were seen once. The sequenced sample consisted of naive CD4+ T cells sorted from blood. The source is a man aged 18 to 30 in good health. Both conserved end residues are part of each CDR3. D genes are given only for firm matches. Clone size, where shown, is once, few, many, or a class for clones that have expanded.

>.|TRBJ2-4|TRBV10-1|TRBD1
CASRTGGKLAKNIQYF
TGCGCCAGCAGGACAGGGGGTAAACTCGCCAAAAACATTCAGTACTTC
>.|TRBJ2-7|TRBV11-3|TRBD2
CASSLEGTSGSPRYF
TGTGCCAGCAGCTTAGAAGGGACTAGCGGGAGCCCTCGGTACTTC
>.|TRBJ2-7|TRBV6-6|.
CASSYSNREEYEQYF
TGTGCCAGCAGTTACTCCAACAGGGAGGAGTACGAGCAGTACTTC
>.|TRBJ2-5|TRBV10-2|TRBD1
CASSKGFTWTGQETQYF
TGCGCCAGCTCCAAGGGGTTTACTTGGACAGGACAAGAGACCCAGTACTTC
>.|TRBJ2-3|TRBV7-9|TRBD2
CASSPEAGGTDTQYF
TGTGCCAGCAGCCCGGAGGCGGGAGGCACAGATACGCAGTATTTT
>.|TRBJ1-2|TRBV9|TRBD1
CASSEGTGPNYGYTF
TGTGCCAGCAGCGAGGGGACAGGCCCTAACTATGGCTACACCTTC
>.|TRBJ2-7|TRBV10-1|TRBD1
CASSDLTGGRYEQYF
TGCGCCAGCAGTGACCTAACAGGGGGAAGGTACGAGCAGTACTTC
>.|TRBJ2-3|TRBV4-2|TRBD2
CASSQDTGVAGADTQYF
TGTGCCAGCAGCCAAGATACGGGGGTAGCGGGAGCAGATACGCAGTATTTT
>.|TRBJ1-1|TRBV10-3|.
CAISESLNTEAFF
TGTGCCATCAGTGAGTCGCTGAACACTGAAGCTTTCTTT
>.|TRBJ2-3|TRBV7-2|.
CASSSGQTPTDTQYF
TGTGCCAGCAGCTCCGGTCAAACGCCCACAGATACGCAGTATTTT
>.|TRBJ1-1|TRBV12-5|.
CASGPEGGQAEAFF
TGTGCTAGTGGCCCAGAAGGGGGTCAGGCTGAAGCTTTCTTT
>.|TRBJ1-3|TRBV5-1|.
CASSLGDRVGNTIYF
TGCGCCAGCAGCTTGGGCGACAGAGTTGGGAACACCATATATTTT
>.|TRBJ2-2|TRBV19|.
CASRRTEDNTGELFF
TGTGCCAGTAGGAGGACAGAGGATAACACCGGGGAGCTGTTTTTT
>.|TRBJ1-2|TRBV10-1|TRBD1
CASSDCRQGRTF
TGCGCCAGCAGTGACTGTAGACAGGGACGGACCTTC
>.|TRBJ1-3|TRBV30|.
CAWSVGLEDSGNTIYF
TGTGCCTGGAGTGTAGGACTAGAGGACTCTGGAAACACCATATATTTT
>.|TRBJ1-5|TRBV7-9|.
CASSPVGPPQPQHF
TGTGCCAGCAGCCCAGTGGGGCCCCCTCAGCCCCAGCATTTT
>.|TRBJ2-1|TRBV6-1|TRBD2
CATARAGGYNEQFF
TGTGCCACCGCCCGCGCGGGGGGGTACAATGAGCAGTTCTTC
>.|TRBJ2-7|TRBV30|.
CAWGQSSHEQYF
TGTGCCTGGGGACAGTCTTCTCACGAGCAGTACTTC
>many|TRBJ1-2|TRBV2|.
CASRPRVQNYGYTF
TGTGCCAGCAGGCCCCGGGTCCAAAACTATGGCTACACCTTC
>once|TRBJ2-7|TRBV27|TRBD1
CASSLNGGTGAAYEQYF
TGTGCCAGCAGTTTAAACGGCGGTACAGGGGCAGCCTACGAGCAGTACTTC
>.|TRBJ2-7|TRBV10-3|TRBD2
CAISDSGRNYEQYF
TGTGCCATCAGTGATAGCGGGAGGAACTACGAGCAGTACTTC
>.|TRBJ1-5|TRBV7-2|.
CASSLDGSLQHF
TGTGCCAGCAGCTTAGACGGCAGTCTCCAGCATTTT
>.|TRBJ2-5|TRBV5-6|TRBD1
CASSLPDRVIGQETQYF
TGTGCCAGCAGCTTGCCGGACAGGGTTATCGGACAGGAGACCCAGTACTTC
>.|TRBJ2-2|TRBV19|TRBD1
CASSPRQGSSRGGELFF
TGTGCCAGTAGTCCTAGACAGGGAAGCAGCCGTGGCGGGGAGCTGTTTTTT
>.|TRBJ2-2|TRBV25-1|.
CASQGWGNTGELFF
TGTGCCAGCCAGGGGTGGGGGAACACCGGGGAGCTGTTTTTT
>once|TRBJ2-7|TRBV6-1|.
CASSVVTGYEQYF
TGTGCCAGCAGTGTCGTGACAGGTTATGAGCAGTACTTC
>.|TRBJ1-3|TRBV30|TRBD1
CAWTPGTGFLGGNTIYF
TGTGCCTGGACCCCCGGGACAGGGTTTTTGGGTGGAAACACCATATATTTT
>.|TRBJ2-3|TRBV30|TRBD2
CAWGTSGFTDTQYF
TGTGCCTGGGGGACTAGCGGCTTCACAGATACGCAGTATTTT
>.|TRBJ1-4|TRBV27|.
CASSLSRQLVNEKLFF
TGTGCCAGCAGTTTATCTCGACAGTTAGTAAATGAAAAACTGTTTTTT
>.|TRBJ1-1|TRBV30|.
CAWRHAMNTEAFF
TGTGCCTGGAGGCACGCTATGAACACTGAAGCTTTCTTT
>.|TRBJ2-6|TRBV7-9|TRBD1
CASTPRGKGSGANVLTF
TGTGCCAGCACCCCCAGGGGGAAAGGGTCTGGGGCCAACGTCCTGACTTTC
>.|TRBJ1-2|TRBV27|TRBD1
CASSHPQGNGYTF
TGTGCCAGCAGTCATCCACAGGGGAATGGCTACACCTTC
>.|TRBJ2-5|TRBV7-9|.
CASTSSPGLTQYF
TGTGCCAGCACTTCGAGTCCAGGGTTGACCCAGTACTTC
>.|TRBJ2-3|TRBV25-1|.
CASSPVRGWADTQYF
TGTGCCAGCAGCCCCGTGCGGGGATGGGCAGATACGCAGTATTTT
>.|TRBJ2-4|TRBV5-1|.
CASSLARRRAKNIQYF
TGCGCCAGCAGCTTGGCCAGGAGACGGGCCAAAAACATTCAGTACTTC
>.|TRBJ2-1|TRBV30|.
CAWTVASDNEQFF
TGTGCCTGGACCGTAGCCTCTGACAATGAGCAGTTCTTC
>.|TRBJ1-4|TRBV5-1|TRBD1
CASSLRTGLEKLFF
TGCGCCAGCAGCCTACGGACAGGGCTCGAAAAACTGTTTTTT
>.|TRBJ1-2|TRBV9|.
CASSVAGQNYGYTF
TGTGCCAGCAGCGTAGCTGGACAGAACTATGGCTACACCTTC
>once|TRBJ2-7|TRBV5-1|TRBD1
CASSLSSGQGAPYEQYF
TGCGCCAGCAGCCTTTCCTCGGGACAGGGGGCTCCCTACGAGCAGTACTTC
>.|TRBJ2-4|TRBV6-6|.
CASRGEAKNIQYF
TGTGCCAGCAGAGGGGAAGCCAAAAACATTCAGTACTTC
>.|TRBJ1-2|TRBV6-1|.
CASRPQENYGYTF
TGTGCCAGCAGACCACAGGAAAACTATGGCTACACCTTC
>.|TRBJ2-5|TRBV7-2|TRBD2
CASSRTSGGQETQYF
TGTGCCAGCAGCCGGACTAGCGGAGGCCAAGAGACCCAGTACTTC
>.|TRBJ1-1|TRBV18|.
CASSRQGGLEAFF
TGTGCCAGCTCACGTCAGGGCGGTCTAGAAGCTTTCTTT
>.|TRBJ1-4|TRBV9|.
CASSVASAEANEKLFF
TGTGCCAGCAGCGTAGCTTCGGCAGAAGCTAATGAAAAACTGTTTTTT
>.|TRBJ2-1|TRBV9|TRBD1
CASSVQGESYNEQFF
TGTGCCAGCAGCGTTCAGGGGGAATCCTACAATGAGCAGTTCTTC
>.|TRBJ2-3|TRBV5-1|.
CASSPPGASTDTQYF
TGCGCCAGCAGCCCCCCGGGAGCTAGCACAGATACGCAGTATTTT
>.|TRBJ2-2|TRBV7-2|.
CASSLAPPGTVGELFF
TGTGCCAGCAGCTTAGCGCCTCCGGGAACGGTCGGGGAGCTGTTTTTT
>.|TRBJ2-1|TRBV5-1|.
CASSLATGPDSINEQFF
TGCGCCAGCAGCTTGGCCACGGGTCCGGACAGTATAAATGAGCAGTTCTTC